This entry lists 20 T cell receptor beta chains sequenced from one sample in a study of blood T cells in healthy people across ages. Primed by a sample-barcoded 5' primer and a J-beta primer mix, a second PCR proceeded for 7 to 11 cycles. TCRdb re-called the 5' RACE reads with MiXCR, one entry per CDR3 protein. The top ten clones hold about 2.1% of a sample with about 1.8 million distinct CDR3 sequences, around half of them seen once. Source material: blood. Receptors were obtained from a woman aged 40 to 50 in good health.

V usage is TRBV6-1 and J usage is TRBJ1-2; perhaps TRBD1 as D (6 bases). Germline V gene data show CDR1 as MNHNS and CDR2 as SASEGT. The V end lost 8 bases, the J end lost 2 bases, and 24 bases lay between the germline ends. The CDR3 extends over 17 amino acids. CDR3 protein: CASGQTGPEGGNYGYTF. DNA for the CDR3: TGTGCCAGCGGACAAACAGGGCCCGAAGGGGGAAACTATGGCTACACCTTC.

This clonotype showed up just a few times. This chain uses TRBV12-3 or TRBV12-4 with TRBJ2-7; D is ambiguous. Between the trimmed V and J ends, which lost 0 bases and 3 bases, there was a span of 9 bases. CDR3 length equals 14 residues. This CDR3 is CASSLAQRNYEQYF. The CDR3 DNA reads TGTGCCAGCAGTTTAGCGCAACGGAACTACGAGCAGTACTTC.

The chain carries TRBV3-1 and TRBJ2-1, with D unresolved. The V end lost 6 bases, the J end lost 6 bases, and 12 bases lay between the germline ends. Germline CDR1 reads LGHDT; CDR2 reads YNNKEL (reference sequence). CDR3 length: 13 residues. This CDR3 is CASRRASSNEQFF. In DNA form, the CDR3 reads TGTGCCAGCAGGCGAGCTTCTAGCAATGAGCAGTTCTTC.

This chain joins TRBV6-2 or TRBV6-3 and TRBJ1-5, with D possibly matching TRBD1 (6 bases). This CDR3 comprises 14 residues. The V gene's germline CDR1 is MNHEY and CDR2 SVGEGT. The V and J ends lost 5 bases and 5 bases respectively, with 13 bases between them. CDR3 DNA sequence: TGTGCCAGCAGTAGGGGGACGGATTATCAGCCCCAGCATTTT. Protein: CASSRGTDYQPQHF.

CDR3 sequence (DNA): TGTGCCAGCAGCCCCGTAGAGACAGGGTCCTACGAGCAGTACTTC. Protein sequence: CASSPVETGSYEQYF. V is TRBV27 and J is TRBJ2-7, with 7 nucleotides matching TRBD1. The CDR3 runs to 15 residues. J gave up 1 base and V 6 bases, and 9 bases lay outside the gene matches. Germline V gives CDR1 MNHEY, CDR2 SMNVEV (reference sequence).

In its sample, this clonotype was seen a few times. This chain joins TRBV29-1 and TRBJ1-6; no clear D. V lost 4 bases and J 5 bases, leaving 9 bases between the germline ends. The CDR3 extends over 13 amino acids. CDR1 and CDR2 from the germline V gene are SQVTM and ANQGSEA. The CDR3 nucleotides read TGCAGCGTTGCGGGCAGTAATAATTCACCCCTCCACTTT. Its translation: CSVAGSNNSPLHF.

This clonotype was observed a few times. The chain has TRBV9 and TRBJ2-6, with 7 positions matching TRBD1. Germline CDR1 and CDR2: SGDLS and YYNGEE. This CDR3 has 19 amino acids. Germline trimming cut 4 bases from V and 0 bases from J; bases unmatched to any gene: 13. The CDR3 region is CASSLPGTADHSGANVLTF. The CDR3 DNA is TGTGCCAGCAGCCTCCCGGGGACAGCCGATCACTCTGGGGCCAACGTCCTGACTTTC.

The rearrangement links TRBV7-2 to TRBJ2-5; 8 bases are shared with TRBD1. V shed 4 bases, J shed 7 bases, and the junction held 5 bases outside the gene matches. The V gene's germline CDR1 is SGHTA and CDR2 FQGNSA. The CDR3 is 13 residues long. CDR3 amino acids: CASSSTGQGTQYF. Here the CDR3 DNA reads TGTGCCAGCAGCTCCACCGGACAGGGGACCCAGTACTTC.

The J gene is TRBJ1-5, the V gene TRBV7-9; 8 bases fit TRBD1. The germline gives CDR1 SEHNR, CDR2 FQNEAQ (reference sequence). The CDR3 runs to 15 residues. With 4 bases clipped from V and 6 bases from J, the junction kept 8 bases outside the gene matches. CDR3 loop: CASSSDREEIQPQHF. CDR3 sequence (DNA): TGTGCCAGCAGCTCGGACAGGGAGGAGATTCAGCCCCAGCATTTT.

This chain links TRBV28 with TRBJ2-7; D remains ambiguous. V lost 8 bases to trimming and J lost 2 bases, with 7 bases between them. CDR1 and CDR2 from the germline V gene are MDHEN and SYDVKM. The CDR3 consists of 11 residues. CDR3 in amino acids: CASQSPYEQYF. Here the CDR3 DNA reads TGTGCCAGCCAATCACCCTACGAGCAGTACTTC.

The chain employs TRBV7-9 and TRBJ2-6, with D perhaps matching TRBD1 (5 bases). Germline loops: CDR1 SEHNR, CDR2 FQNEAQ (reference sequence). The CDR3 contains 16 residues. Trimming removed 7 bases from V and 2 bases from J, with 15 bases in between. DNA of the CDR3: TGTGCCAGCAACTCCCAGGGCCTGACTGGGGCCAACGTCCTGACTTTC. This encodes CASNSQGLTGANVLTF.

This clonotype was observed a handful of times. V gene TRBV12-3 or TRBV12-4 combines with J gene TRBJ2-7, with a tentative D call TRBD1 (6 bases). CDR3 length: 14 amino acids. The germline V and J ends were trimmed by 6 bases and 2 bases, with 14 bases remaining between them. DNA for the CDR3: TGTGCCAGCAGCGTTGGGCCAGGGGCCTACGAGCAGTACTTC. Translation gives CASSVGPGAYEQYF.

The sample holds a few counts of this clonotype. The chain uses TRBV28 and TRBJ1-2, with D unclear. Germline V gene lookup returns CDR1 MDHEN and CDR2 SYDVKM. This CDR3 spans 12 amino acids. The ends were cut back, 5 bases at V and 4 bases at J, with 8 bases in the middle. The CDR3 DNA reads TGTGCCAGCAGTAGGCAGCTCTATGGCTACACCTTC. This translates into CASSRQLYGYTF.

The CDR3 DNA reads TGTGCCAGCAGCGCCGGGACAGTTTTCCAGGGCGAGCAGTACTTC. This codes for CASSAGTVFQGEQYF. The rearrangement joins TRBV7-8 to TRBJ2-7; 7 bases fit TRBD1. The CDR3 runs 15 residues. J gave up 6 bases and V 5 bases, and 13 bases lay outside the gene matches. Germline CDR1 SGHVS, CDR2 FQNEAQ.

The chain is built from TRBV6-1 and TRBJ2-5; D is possibly TRBD1 (5 bases). Deletions cut 5 bases from V and 2 bases from J, with 15 bases between. The CDR3 extends over 15 amino acids. Germline V CDR1 and CDR2: MNHNS, SASEGT. CDR3 nucleotides: TGTGCCAGCAGTCTAGTATGGCAGGGACAAGAGACCCAGTACTTC. Translating gives CASSLVWQGQETQYF.

This clonotype appeared a few times. The V and J genes are TRBV16 and TRBJ2-7, with D perhaps TRBD1 or TRBD2 (5 bases each). Trimming removed 4 bases from V and 2 bases from J, with 18 bases in between. The CDR3 loop spans 16 amino acids. Germline V lookup: CDR1 KGHSY, CDR2 FQNENV. CDR3 DNA sequence: TGTGCCAGCAGCCCCGGGTGGGGACGCGGTACCTACGAGCAGTACTTC. Translation: CASSPGWGRGTYEQYF.

The genes are TRBV14 and TRBJ2-1; perhaps TRBD1 as D (5 bases). This CDR3 has 13 amino acids. In germline, CDR1 is SGHDN, CDR2 FVKESK. Deletions cut 3 bases from V and 5 bases from J, with 8 bases between. CDR3 in amino acids: CASSHRVNNEQFF. The CDR3 coding sequence is TGTGCCAGCAGCCACAGGGTGAACAATGAGCAGTTCTTC.

This clonotype was seen only a few times. This chain uses TRBV11-2 with TRBJ2-7; D gene ambiguous. The germline V gene encodes CDR1 SGHAT and CDR2 FQNNGV. Deletions cut 5 bases from V and 4 bases from J, with 18 bases between. The CDR3 is 15 amino acids. CDR3 in DNA: TGTGCCAGCAGCGGGCTCGAAGCCGCCGGGTACGAGCAGTACTTC. This sequence encodes CASSGLEAAGYEQYF.

This clonotype was seen a handful of times. This rearrangement joins TRBV9 to TRBJ2-1; D is perhaps TRBD2 (6 bases). Germline loops: CDR1 SGDLS, CDR2 YYNGEE. The CDR3 extends over 16 amino acids. With 3 bases removed from V and 7 bases from J, the gap between germline ends came to 20 bases. The CDR3 protein is CASSAFVAGNRNEQFF. CDR3 DNA sequence: TGTGCCAGCAGCGCATTTGTGGCGGGGAACCGAAATGAGCAGTTCTTC.

This chain links TRBV5-1 with TRBJ2-5; 7 positions match TRBD1. The CDR3 extends over 19 amino acids. J was trimmed by 4 bases and V by 4 bases; bases with no gene match: 22. Germline lookup yields CDR1 SGHRS and CDR2 YFSETQ. This CDR3 is CASSMSSPPRGRFAETQYF. The CDR3 DNA sequence: TGCGCCAGCAGCATGTCCTCGCCTCCGAGGGGGCGATTCGCAGAGACCCAGTACTTC.